The 19 T cell receptor beta chains listed next were all sequenced from one sample in a study of regulatory and conventional T cells in RAG deficiency. The assay was immunoSEQ multiplex PCR, and TCRdb's table has in-frame clones only and misses some. This table holds roughly 7,800 clones, about 94% found once. Blood CD4+ CD25-high CD127-low regulatory T cells supplied the genomic DNA template. These data were also reused for a study on regulatory T cells. As that study records: The primer mix had 52 TRBV and 13 TRBJ primers.

Sequenced material: CD127- CD25+ CD4+ Tregs sorted from blood. The receptor source for this set is a human donor in good health.

The V gene is TRBV2, the J gene TRBJ2-3, with a weak D call TRBD1 (6 bases). CDR3 length: 15 residues. V was trimmed by 2 bases and J by 0 bases, leaving 9 bases between them. The germline gives CDR1 SNHLY, CDR2 FYNNEI. This CDR3 is CASSEQGQSTDTQYF. The CDR3 nucleotides are TGTGCCAGCAGTGAACAGGGACAAAGCACAGATACGCAGTATTTT.

This clone was observed once. The V call is TRBV5-4, the J call TRBJ2-3, with 8 bases that match TRBD1. Germline values: CDR1 SGHNT, CDR2 YYREEE (reference sequence). The CDR3 runs to 16 residues. Trimming at V came to 2 bases and at J to 1 base, leaving 6 bases not matched to a gene. The CDR3, as DNA: TGTGCCAGCAGCTTCGGACAGGGATTCCGCACAGATACGCAGTATTTT. Translated: CASSFGQGFRTDTQYF.

The rearrangement links TRBV15 to TRBJ2-5, with TRBD2 matching over 10 bases. The CDR3 is 16 amino acids. After removal of 0 bases from V and 4 bases from J, the junction contained 5 bases not matched to a gene. The germline gives CDR1 LNHNV, CDR2 YYDKDF (reference sequence). The CDR3 region has the DNA TGTGCCACCAGCAGAGATCTGGCTAGCGGGGGAGAGACCCAGTACTTC. Its translation: CATSRDLASGGETQYF.

A single count supports this clone. The J gene is TRBJ2-7, the V gene TRBV18, with a tentative D call TRBD1 (6 bases). Germline loops: CDR1 KGHSH, CDR2 LQKENI. There are 13 residues in the CDR3. Trimming removed 4 bases from V and 3 bases from J, with 10 bases in between. The CDR3, as DNA: TGTGCCAGCTCACACAGGGCAATCTACGAGCAGTACTTC. This encodes CASSHRAIYEQYF.

The chain recombines TRBV18 with TRBJ2-7; 10 positions agree with TRBD2. V shed 6 bases and J 3 bases; nucleotides not matched to a gene: 5. The CDR3 runs to 14 residues. Looked up from germline, CDR1 is KGHSH and CDR2 is LQKENI. CDR3 sequence: CASSSAGGVYEQYF. As DNA, the CDR3 is TGTGCCAGCTCCTCAGCGGGAGGGGTCTACGAGCAGTACTTC.

This clone was observed a handful of times. The rearrangement links TRBV6-5 to TRBJ2-7; weak D call: TRBD1 (5 bases). Germline CDR1 and CDR2: MNHEY and SVGAGI. This CDR3 is built from 12 residues. With 5 bases removed from V and 3 bases from J, the gap between germline ends came to 8 bases. The CDR3 sequence: CASSPQGYEQYF. The CDR3 region has the DNA TGTGCCAGCAGTCCCCAGGGCTACGAGCAGTACTTC.

The chain uses TRBV5-4 and TRBJ2-5; D may be TRBD1 (6 bases). Per the germline V gene, CDR1 is SGHNT and CDR2 is YYREEE (reference sequence). CDR3 size: 12 residues. V lost 4 bases to trimming and J lost 2 bases, with 6 bases between them. CDR3 sequence: CASSRGQETQYF. CDR3 nucleotides: TGTGCCAGCAGCAGGGGGCAAGAGACCCAGTACTTC. Complete variable domain (other parts from reference TRBV5-4 and TRBJ2-5): ETGVTQSPTHLIKTRGQQVTLRCSSQSGHNTVSWYQQALGQGPQFIFQYYREEENGRGNFPPRFSGLQFPNYSSELNVNALELDDSALYLCASSRGQETQYFGPGTRLLVL.

V usage is TRBV27 and J usage is TRBJ1-6; tentatively, D is TRBD1 (6 bases). Germline lookup yields CDR1 MNHEY and CDR2 SMNVEV (reference sequence). V shed 5 bases and J shed 10 bases, with 27 bases lying between them. This CDR3 spans 18 amino acids. The CDR3 protein is CASSPGGAPIFLGSPLHF. CDR3 nucleotide sequence: TGTGCCAGCAGTCCCGGGGGGGCGCCGATTTTTTTGGGCTCACCCCTCCACTTT.

The chain combines TRBV7-9 with TRBJ2-4, with 7 bases fitting TRBD1. V lost 6 bases to trimming and J lost 11 bases; unmatched junction nucleotides: 25. The CDR3 runs to 18 residues. Germline V gene lookup returns CDR1 SEHNR and CDR2 FQNEAQ (reference sequence). CDR3 residues: CASSYRSGTEKSATFQYF. The DNA for the CDR3 is TGTGCCAGCAGTTACAGATCCGGGACAGAAAAATCGGCGACATTTCAGTACTTC.

This clone has only a few counts. The chain has TRBV6-5 and TRBJ1-1; no clear D gene. Trimming took 0 bases from V and 0 from J, leaving 5 bases between them. Germline CDR1 is MNHEY and CDR2 is SVGAGI. This CDR3 has 14 amino acids. As DNA, the CDR3 is TGTGCCAGCAGTTACTCTCGGGTGAACACTGAAGCTTTCTTT. As protein: CASSYSRVNTEAFF.

The chain joins TRBV19 to TRBJ1-1; 7 nucleotides align to TRBD1. The J segment lost 6 bases and the V segment lost 4 bases, leaving 11 bases of the junction unmatched. The germline gives CDR1 LNHDA, CDR2 SQIVND (reference sequence). This CDR3 is built from 15 residues. Written as DNA, the CDR3 is TGTGCCAGTAGTAAAGGGGGCGGCGGTTCACCTGAAGCTTTCTTT. This sequence encodes CASSKGGGGSPEAFF.

The chain recombines TRBV7-6 with TRBJ1-5, with 12 bases identical to TRBD1. The CDR3 runs to 17 residues. Germline V CDR1 and CDR2: SGHVS, FNYEAQ. Trimming took 2 bases from V and 6 from J; bases not matched to a gene: 8. The CDR3 DNA reads as TGTGCCAGCAGCTTATTCCCCGGGACAGGGGGCTTTCAGCCCCAGCATTTT. This encodes CASSLFPGTGGFQPQHF.

The chain employs TRBV19 and TRBJ1-6, with TRBD1 matching over 7 bases. CDR1 is LNHDA and CDR2 is SQIVND in the germline V gene (reference sequence). This CDR3 has 15 residues. The V gene end was trimmed by 3 bases and the J gene end by 3 bases; junction bases not matched to a gene: 2. This chain's CDR3 is CASSIRDSYNSPLHF. The CDR3 DNA reads TGTGCCAGTAGTATCCGGGACAGCTATAATTCACCCCTCCACTTT. Drawing the rest from reference TRBV19 and TRBJ1-6, the complete variable domain is DGGITQSPKYLFRKEGQNVTLSCEQNLNHDAMYWYRQDPGQGLRLIYYSQIVNDFQKGDIAEGYSVSREKKESFPLTVTSAQKNPTAFYLCASSIRDSYNSPLHFGNGTRLTVT.

V and J are TRBV7-9 and TRBJ1-1; D unresolved. The germline gives CDR1 SEHNR, CDR2 FQNEAQ (reference sequence). The CDR3 extends over 13 amino acids. V was trimmed by 1 base and J by 3 bases, leaving 6 bases between them. The CDR3 here is CASSLVSDTEAFF. CDR3 DNA: TGTGCCAGCAGCTTAGTCTCAGACACTGAAGCTTTCTTT.

This clone was seen just once. V usage is TRBV6-1 and J usage is TRBJ2-7; 7 bases align to TRBD2. The CDR3 loop spans 14 amino acids. With 6 bases clipped from V and 0 bases from J, the junction kept 5 bases outside the gene matches. Germline V gives CDR1 MNHNS, CDR2 SASEGT. The CDR3 loop is CASREIAGSYEQYF. The CDR3 coding sequence is TGTGCCAGCAGGGAAATAGCGGGCTCCTACGAGCAGTACTTC.

The rearrangement links TRBV11-2 to TRBJ2-5, with 8 bases aligning to TRBD2. The CDR3 totals 14 residues. Germline values: CDR1 SGHAT, CDR2 FQNNGV. Trimming cost V 1 base and J 2 bases; bases outside gene matches: 0. The CDR3 DNA is TGTGCCAGCAGCTTAGCGGGAGGGCAAGAGACCCAGTACTTC. Translation gives CASSLAGGQETQYF.

The chain carries TRBV9 and TRBJ2-7, with D perhaps matching TRBD2 (6 bases). This CDR3 is 13 amino acids long. The V gene lost 4 bases and the J gene lost 4 bases, with 12 bases spanning the gap. CDR1 and CDR2 from the germline V gene are SGDLS and YYNGEE. CDR3 region: CASSPRGGYEQYF. The DNA of the CDR3 is TGTGCCAGCAGCCCAAGAGGAGGGTACGAGCAGTACTTC.

This chain joins TRBV5-5 and TRBJ2-7; D possibly corresponds to TRBD1 (8 bases). The CDR3 totals 16 residues. The germline V and J ends were trimmed by 2 bases and 5 bases, with 20 bases remaining between them. CDR1 and CDR2 (germline): SGHKS, YYEKEE (reference sequence). CDR3 bases: TGTGCCAGCAGCTTTCCCACCGGACAGGGAGGGAACGAGCAGTACTTC. Translating it yields CASSFPTGQGGNEQYF.

The chain is built from TRBV6-1 and TRBJ1-2; 9 bases align to TRBD1. CDR1 is MNHNS, CDR2 SASEGT, per germline. The ends lost 4 bases at V and 7 bases at J; junction bases unmatched: 4. The CDR3 is made up of 13 amino acids. As DNA, the CDR3 is TGTGCCAGCAGTGCCTGGGACAGGGCTGGCTACACCTTC. Amino acids: CASSAWDRAGYTF.